The rows below give T cell receptor beta chains drawn from one sample of a study of T-cell reconstitution after alpha-beta-depleted transplantation in children. TCRdb analysed the PCR reads with MiXCR anew, one entry per CDR3 protein. The repertoire holds about 76,000 distinct CDR3 sequences, with 13% to 15% as singletons. Material: PBMCs, mostly from graft donor cells, obtained 180 days after TCRalphabeta/CD19-depleted stem cell transplant. The receptor set was obtained from a male patient aged 2 to 9 who had a stem cell transplant for acute lymphoblastic leukemia, so the T cells may come from the graft donor. Each CDR3 is given without its conserved first and last residue.

V gene,J gene,CDR3 protein
TRBV6-2/TRBV6-3,TRBJ2-7,ASSYGDREDEQY
TRBV6-1,TRBJ2-2,ASSTGRGWGELF
TRBV29-1,TRBJ2-5,SHLWGGETQY
TRBV5-1,TRBJ2-3,ASSLGGGSSTDTQY
TRBV5-6,TRBJ2-7,ASSLAGGQTYVQY
TRBV5-5,TRBJ1-2,ASRVAGTGSGYT
TRBV12-3/TRBV12-4,TRBJ2-2,ASDPHSGGPPKGGELF
TRBV4-2,TRBJ2-1,ASSQDIEGNEQF
TRBV7-9,TRBJ2-7,ASSSVTVGEQY
TRBV20-1,TRBJ2-3,SVRGESGDTQY
TRBV6-1,TRBJ2-2,ASYRGNTGELF
TRBV4-2,TRBJ2-4,ASSQAGGRDIQY
TRBV20-1,TRBJ2-7,SARGTVAYEQY
TRBV4-3,TRBJ2-2,TSSQARRQGNTGELF
TRBV7-2,TRBJ2-5,AGEGQETQY
TRBV9,TRBJ1-5,ASSPGTGKSNQPQH
TRBV5-1,TRBJ2-3,ASSPPSGRSTDTQY
TRBV20-1,TRBJ2-2,SAWDRANTGELF
TRBV6-2/TRBV6-3,TRBJ2-5,ASSGGHRETQY
TRBV20-1,TRBJ2-7,SARYRLAGEQY
TRBV6-1,TRBJ1-6,ASSRTAIYNSPLH
TRBV13,TRBJ2-7,ASSRQVRFEQY
TRBV20-1,TRBJ2-7,SARGTGNEQY
TRBV4-2,TRBJ2-1,ASSQDYNRGAEQF
TRBV7-9,TRBJ2-3,ASREAHLCT
TRBV6-5,TRBJ2-7,ASSYRSTVYEQY
TRBV7-2,TRBJ1-5,ASSPGGGNQPQH
TRBV12-3/TRBV12-4,TRBJ2-7,ASSLAGQGSPYEQY
TRBV6-2/TRBV6-3,TRBJ2-7,ASSLPARYEQY
TRBV9,TRBJ1-6,ASSLIWDSNSPLH
TRBV4-3,TRBJ1-1,ASSLGDLNTEAF
TRBV7-8,TRBJ2-2,ASSFGAVTGELF
TRBV20-1,TRBJ1-5,SASRGNQPQH
TRBV5-1,TRBJ1-2,ASSPGVLRANYGYT
TRBV5-5,TRBJ1-2,ASSDPDGFYGYT
TRBV20-1,TRBJ2-2,SAPKGWWANTGELF
TRBV7-9,TRBJ1-1,ASSPQGGNTEAF
TRBV28,TRBJ2-3,ASSLLMSQADTQY
TRBV12-3/TRBV12-4,TRBJ2-2,ASSLRGAGELF
TRBV5-6,TRBJ2-5,ASSLEAGGETQY
TRBV7-9,TRBJ1-3,ASSSPKGPSGNTIY
TRBV6-1,TRBJ1-2,ASSRQKWPGGIYGYT
TRBV6-2/TRBV6-3,TRBJ2-5,ASSYYPTGQETQY
TRBV25-1,TRBJ1-2,ASSEHGTGNYGYT
TRBV7-9,TRBJ1-3,ASSLARSSGNTIY
TRBV2,TRBJ1-2,ASRRTGGESGYT
TRBV12-3/TRBV12-4,TRBJ2-7,ASSLGGQGTAYEQY
TRBV20-1,TRBJ1-1,SARFANTEAF
TRBV10-3,TRBJ2-2,AISETRGNGELF
TRBV5-1,TRBJ2-7,ASSPARGNEQY
TRBV30,TRBJ1-5,ASGQGPVQPQH
TRBV7-6,TRBJ2-1,ASSPLRASGRRRQF
TRBV7-2,TRBJ2-1,ASSLYSGVYNEQF
TRBV4-3,TRBJ1-3,ASSPLWTPGNTIY
TRBV10-3,TRBJ2-7,AISESARGYEQY